One sample yielded the 20 T cell receptor beta chains listed below, sequenced in a study of neurological immune-mediated disorders (dated by TCRdb to about 2019). Library generation was performed with 5' RACE. Sequencing was performed on an Illumina HiSeq 2500. TCRdb handled the public reads itself, with Q25 trimming in fastp and clone calling in MiXCR, and kept productive beta chains. Every CDR3 protein is listed once, alongside the most common genes and DNA of its rows. Across this sample there are some 37,000 distinct CDR3 sequences, with 9% to 12% seen only once. The ten largest clones take up roughly 6.6% of the sample. Sequencing input: PBMCs. The receptor source for this set is a woman aged 25 to 39 with HTLV-1-associated myelopathy (HAM/TSP).

The table lists this clonotype with many counts. This chain links TRBV20-1 with TRBJ1-1; maybe TRBD1 (6 bases). The germline V and J ends were trimmed by 0 bases and 1 base, with 15 bases remaining between them. CDR1 and CDR2 from the germline V gene are DFQATT and SNEGSKA (reference sequence). The CDR3 totals 16 residues. CDR3 coding DNA: TGCAGTGCTAGAGATCAGGGGAGGCGGGGGAACACTGAAGCTTTCTTT. Translating gives CSARDQGRRGNTEAFF.

This clonotype was observed many times. This chain joins TRBV20-1 and TRBJ1-3; 9 bases agree with TRBD1. The germline V gene has CDR1 DFQATT and CDR2 SNEGSKA (reference sequence). Unmatched junction bases numbered 13, after V lost 1 base and J lost 0 bases. This CDR3 is 19 amino acids long. The CDR3 loop is CSARGPGQGIWDSGNTIYF. The CDR3 DNA reads TGCAGTGCTAGAGGCCCGGGACAGGGTATCTGGGACTCTGGAAACACCATATATTTT.

In its sample, this clonotype ranks as medium-sized. This chain connects TRBV20-1 to TRBJ2-7; 7 positions agree with TRBD2. Germline CDR1 and CDR2: DFQATT and SNEGSKA (reference sequence). J lost 6 bases, V lost 1 base, and 9 bases had no gene match. CDR3 length: 14 amino acids. CDR3 loop: CSARADGGTFEQYF. The CDR3 bases are TGCAGTGCTAGAGCTGACGGGGGGACGTTCGAGCAGTACTTC.

This clonotype was seen more than once but under ten times. The chain carries TRBV7-9 and TRBJ2-3; D may be TRBD2 (6 bases). This CDR3 has 18 residues. CDR1 is SEHNR, CDR2 FQNEAQ, per germline (reference sequence). V was trimmed by 5 bases and J by 0 bases, leaving 21 bases between them. The CDR3: CASSETMVAGPSTDTQYF. The CDR3 nucleotides read TGTGCCAGCAGCGAAACAATGGTGGCGGGGCCTAGCACAGATACGCAGTATTTT.

Ten or more counts support this clonotype. The CDR3 region is CSAEGGGASNEQFF. The CDR3 region has the DNA TGCAGTGCTGAAGGCGGGGGGGCCAGCAATGAGCAGTTCTTC. This chain links TRBV20-1 with TRBJ2-1, with 9 nucleotides matching TRBD2. Germline V lookup: CDR1 DFQATT, CDR2 SNEGSKA (reference sequence). The CDR3 length is 14 residues. After removal of 5 bases from V and 6 bases from J, the junction contained 8 bases not matched to a gene.

This clonotype was seen many times. The rearrangement joins TRBV20-1 to TRBJ2-7; D possibly corresponds to TRBD2 (5 bases). CDR3 length: 14 amino acids. The V gene lost 4 bases and the J gene lost 6 bases, with 19 bases spanning the gap. The germline V gene encodes CDR1 DFQATT and CDR2 SNEGSKA (reference sequence). This CDR3 is CSATPGFSALEQYF. CDR3 nucleotide sequence: TGCAGTGCTACTCCCGGATTTAGCGCTCTCGAGCAGTACTTC.

This clonotype came up many times. The chain is built from TRBV6-1 and TRBJ2-3; D may be TRBD1 (6 bases). The CDR3 length is 16 residues. Germline loops: CDR1 MNHNS, CDR2 SASEGT. V lost 4 bases and J 5 bases, leaving 19 bases between the germline ends. Written as DNA, the CDR3 is TGTGCCAGCAGTGGACAGGCGGGCCAATCAATAGATACGCAGTATTTT. Its translation: CASSGQAGQSIDTQYF.

This clonotype was observed at least ten times. CDR3 residues: CASSGSDTWGEAFF. CDR3 coding DNA: TGTGCCAGCAGCGGGTCGGACACCTGGGGTGAAGCTTTCTTT. The V call is TRBV5-6, the J call TRBJ1-1; possible D gene TRBD1, 5 bases. Germline CDR1 reads SGHDT; CDR2 reads YYEEEE. The CDR3 loop spans 14 amino acids. V shed 4 bases and J shed 7 bases, with 17 bases lying between them.

CDR3 protein: CAIRTGRNTIYF. CDR3 nucleotide sequence: TGTGCCATCAGGACAGGAAGAAACACCATATATTTT. The rearrangement uses TRBV10-3 and TRBJ1-3, with D perhaps matching TRBD1 (6 bases). Trimming removed 6 bases from V and 5 bases from J, with 8 bases in between. The CDR3 runs to 12 residues. Germline V gives CDR1 ENHRY, CDR2 SYGVKD.

This clonotype was recorded at least ten times. The chain links TRBV2 to TRBJ1-5, with 7 bases matching TRBD1. With V trimmed by 6 bases and J by 2 bases, 7 bases remained unmatched. The germline V gene encodes CDR1 SNHLY and CDR2 FYNNEI. This CDR3 has 15 amino acids. CDR3 in amino acids: CASSYQGGGNQPQHF. CDR3 coding DNA: TGTGCCAGCAGCTACCAGGGGGGCGGCAATCAGCCCCAGCATTTT. Drawing the rest from reference TRBV2 and TRBJ1-5, the complete variable domain is EPEVTQTPSHQVTQMGQEVILRCVPISNHLYFYWYRQILGQKVEFLVSFYNNEISEKSEIFDDQFSVERPDGSNFTLKIRSTKLEDSAMYFCASSYQGGGNQPQHFGDGTRLSIL.

The V gene is TRBV5-4, the J gene TRBJ2-7; possibly TRBD1 for D (6 bases). The germline V gene has CDR1 SGHNT and CDR2 YYREEE (reference sequence). Deletions cut 4 bases from V and 0 bases from J, with 11 bases between. The CDR3 has 14 residues. CDR3 protein: CASSTRGSSYEQYF. The CDR3 nucleotides read TGTGCCAGCAGCACCAGGGGATCCTCCTACGAGCAGTACTTC. Based on the CDR3 plus reference TRBV5-4 and TRBJ2-7, the full variable domain is ETGVTQSPTHLIKTRGQQVTLRCSSQSGHNTVSWYQQALGQGPQFIFQYYREEENGRGNFPPRFSGLQFPNYSSELNVNALELDDSALYLCASSTRGSSYEQYFGPGTRLTVT.

The sample holds many counts of this clonotype. The gene calls are TRBV5-6 and TRBJ2-2; 11 bases fit TRBD2. CDR1 SGHDT and CDR2 YYEEEE come from the germline V gene. After removal of 1 base from V and 0 bases from J, the junction contained 8 bases not matched to a gene. The CDR3 covers 19 residues. The CDR3 DNA follows: TGTGCCAGCAGCTTGTATATAGCGGGGGGGCTGGCGAACACCGGGGAGCTGTTTTTT. Translating gives CASSLYIAGGLANTGELFF.

The table lists this clonotype with many counts. The genes are TRBV5-1 and TRBJ1-5; D uncertain. This CDR3 region has 19 residues. Germline CDR1 SGHRS, CDR2 YFSETQ. Trimming shortened V by 4 bases and J by 3 bases, and 26 bases separated the two germline ends. CDR3 residues: CASSVPNYRRRISNQPQHF. The CDR3 DNA sequence: TGCGCCAGCAGCGTCCCTAACTATCGACGGCGTATATCCAATCAGCCCCAGCATTTT.

This clonotype was picked up many times. CDR3 sequence: CASSATGSSYNEQFF. In DNA, the CDR3 is TGTGCCAGCAGCGCGACGGGGAGCTCCTACAATGAGCAGTTCTTC. The rearrangement uses TRBV7-8 and TRBJ2-1; a possible D gene is TRBD2 (5 bases). Germline CDR1 SGHVS, CDR2 FQNEAQ. V was shortened by 5 bases and J by 0 bases, with 11 bases between the two germline ends. The CDR3 extends over 15 amino acids.

This clonotype was counted at least ten times. The chain uses TRBV6-5 and TRBJ1-1; no definite D call. CDR3 length equals 14 residues. Trimming removed 4 bases at V and 3 bases at J, with 12 bases between. Germline V gene lookup returns CDR1 MNHEY and CDR2 SVGAGI. DNA for the CDR3: TGTGCCAGCAGTTTTAACTATGGGGACACTGAAGCTTTCTTT. As protein: CASSFNYGDTEAFF.

In its sample, this clonotype was seen many times. The chain links TRBV20-1 to TRBJ2-7, with D possibly TRBD2 on 6 matching bases. Germline CDR1 and CDR2: DFQATT and SNEGSKA (reference sequence). The V gene lost 7 bases and the J gene lost 4 bases, with 17 bases spanning the gap. The CDR3 extends over 13 amino acids. CDR3 DNA sequence: TGCAGTGGGACGTGGGTGGGAGGATACGAGCAGTACTTC. This encodes CSGTWVGGYEQYF.

In its sample, this clonotype was seen many times. The V gene is TRBV20-1, the J gene TRBJ2-3, with D unclear. V lost 3 bases and J lost 2, with 15 bases in between. The CDR3 is 15 amino acids. The germline gives CDR1 DFQATT, CDR2 SNEGSKA (reference sequence). The CDR3 DNA reads TGCAGTGCTAGTCGTCGTTCGGTGAACACAGATACGCAGTATTTT. This sequence encodes CSASRRSVNTDTQYF.

This clonotype was seen repeatedly, ten times or more. V and J are TRBV14 and TRBJ2-7; 7 bases are a match to TRBD1. The J segment lost 2 bases and the V segment lost 1 base, leaving 8 bases of the junction unmatched. The germline CDR1 and CDR2 sequences are SGHDN and FVKESK. The CDR3 is 16 amino acids. The chain's CDR3 is CASSQGATRGPYEQYF. The CDR3 DNA reads TGTGCCAGCAGCCAAGGGGCAACTAGGGGGCCCTACGAGCAGTACTTC.

There are many counts of this clonotype. V and J are TRBV7-2 and TRBJ2-1; 11 bases align to TRBD2. The CDR3 runs to 17 residues. V was pared by 6 bases and J by 0 bases, with 7 bases of the junction left unmatched. Germline CDR1 reads SGHTA; CDR2 reads FQGNSA. The CDR3 reads CASSRTSGGSSYNEQFF. DNA of the CDR3: TGTGCCAGCAGTCGAACTAGCGGGGGTTCCTCCTACAATGAGCAGTTCTTC.

This clonotype was recorded many times. The V gene is TRBV7-2, the J gene TRBJ2-1; no clear D gene. V was trimmed by 1 base and J by 0 bases, leaving 7 bases between them. CDR1 is SGHTA, CDR2 FQGNSA, per germline. The CDR3 consists of 15 residues. The CDR3 sequence: CASSLDWSSYNEQFF. CDR3 nucleotide sequence: TGTGCCAGCAGCTTAGATTGGAGCTCCTACAATGAGCAGTTCTTC.